Listed here are 32 T cell receptor beta chains from one sample, sequenced in a study of shared clonotypes between healthy human individuals. TCRdb's table, derived via immunoSEQ multiplex PCR, lists solely in-frame clones and lacks some. The data contain millions of clones, roughly 91% of them singletons. Terminally differentiated effector memory CD45RA+ cells were excluded by CCR7 positive selection of CD45RO-negative cells. The sample comprised naive CD8+ T cells from PBMCs. The receptors derive from a man aged 18 to 30 in good health. Some clones in this sample may be carry-over from other donors' samples.

Concerning this clone: This CDR3 is also generated by other DNA sequences in the sample. This chain uses TRBV5-1 with TRBJ2-7, with D unresolved. Looked up from germline, CDR1 is SGHRS and CDR2 is YFSETQ. V was trimmed by 0 bases and J by 3 bases, leaving 7 bases between them. The CDR3 consists of 13 residues. The CDR3 region has the DNA TGCGCCAGCAGCTTGGCCGGAGTCTACGAGCAGTACTTC. This translates into CASSLAGVYEQYF.

The chain combines TRBV9 with TRBJ2-7; 7 bases are a match to TRBD2. There are 17 residues in the CDR3. V lost 7 bases, J lost 2 bases, and 18 bases stayed unmatched. CDR1 and CDR2 (germline): SGDLS, YYNGEE. The CDR3 coding sequence is TGTGCCAGCTCCCCTTGGGGCCCCAGCGGGAAAACCTACGAGCAGTACTTC. Residues: CASSPWGPSGKTYEQYF. Variable domain in full (rest from reference TRBV9 and TRBJ2-7): DSGVTQTPKHLITATGQRVTLRCSPRSGDLSVYWYQQSLDQGLQFLIQYYNGEERAKGNILERFSAQQFPDLHSELNLSSLELGDSALYFCASSPWGPSGKTYEQYFGPGTRLTVT.

In this sample, this clone turned up a few times. J is TRBJ2-7 and V is TRBV27; D perhaps matches TRBD2 (5 bases). The germline gives CDR1 MNHEY, CDR2 SMNVEV (reference sequence). The CDR3 extends over 13 amino acids. V dropped 5 bases and J dropped 2 bases, with 10 bases sitting between them. CDR3 residues: CASSISATYEQYF. The CDR3 DNA reads as TGTGCCAGCAGTATTAGCGCAACCTACGAGCAGTACTTC.

This chain connects TRBV7-9 to TRBJ2-7, with D maybe TRBD2 (6 bases). Germline V CDR1 and CDR2: SEHNR, FQNEAQ (reference sequence). The CDR3 totals 17 residues. V was pared by 3 bases and J by 2 bases, with 20 bases between. The chain's CDR3 is CASSFSGGTIGTYEQYF. As DNA, the CDR3 is TGTGCCAGCAGCTTCTCCGGGGGAACCATAGGGACCTACGAGCAGTACTTC. Complete variable domain (other parts from reference TRBV7-9 and TRBJ2-7): DTGVSQNPRHKITKRGQNVTFRCDPISEHNRLYWYRQTLGQGPEFLTYFQNEAQLEKSRLLSDRFSAERPKGSFSTLEIQRTEQGDSAMYLCASSFSGGTIGTYEQYFGPGTRLTVT.

V is TRBV2 and J is TRBJ2-1, with D perhaps TRBD1 (5 bases). The CDR3 contains 15 residues. Germline V gene data show CDR1 as SNHLY and CDR2 as FYNNEI. V lost 11 bases to trimming and J lost 3 bases, with 20 bases between them. The CDR3 reads CAVPFRQRSYNEQFF. The DNA of the CDR3 is TGTGCCGTACCATTCAGACAGCGAAGCTACAATGAGCAGTTCTTC.

Concerning this clone itself: Other DNA sequences in this sample translate to the same CDR3. The chain links TRBV9 to TRBJ1-3; perhaps TRBD1 as D (5 bases). V was pared by 0 bases and J by 7 bases, with 5 bases between. Germline values: CDR1 SGDLS, CDR2 YYNGEE. The CDR3 is 12 residues long. CDR3 DNA sequence: TGTGCCAGCAGCGTAGCAGGGAACACCATATATTTT. This codes for CASSVAGNTIYF.

This chain links TRBV7-9 with TRBJ2-3, with 13 bases fitting TRBD2. CDR3 size: 18 residues. J lost 4 bases, V lost 0 bases, and 7 bases had no gene match. Germline V gives CDR1 SEHNR, CDR2 FQNEAQ (reference sequence). In DNA form, the CDR3 reads TGTGCCAGCAGCTTAGCACTAGCGGGAGGGCCTTCCCCAGATACGCAGTATTTT. It encodes CASSLALAGGPSPDTQYF. The full variable domain, completed using reference TRBV7-9 and TRBJ2-3, is DTGVSQNPRHKITKRGQNVTFRCDPISEHNRLYWYRQTLGQGPEFLTYFQNEAQLEKSRLLSDRFSAERPKGSFSTLEIQRTEQGDSAMYLCASSLALAGGPSPDTQYFGPGTRLTVL.

V and J are TRBV19 and TRBJ1-5; 7 bases are a match to TRBD1. The V gene end was trimmed by 6 bases and the J gene end by 5 bases; junction bases not matched to a gene: 4. The CDR3 length is 13 residues. Per germline, CDR1 LNHDA and CDR2 SQIVND (reference sequence). The CDR3 sequence: CASSDRVDQPQHF. The CDR3 DNA reads TGTGCCAGTAGCGACAGGGTCGATCAGCCCCAGCATTTT.

This chain connects TRBV5-4 to TRBJ2-3; 8 bases map to TRBD2. Losses at the gene ends were 0 bases for V and 9 bases for J; bases not matched to a gene: 9. The CDR3 runs 15 residues. Germline CDR1 is SGHNT and CDR2 is YYREEE (reference sequence). The CDR3 nucleotides are TGTGCCAGCAGCTTGGGAACGGGAGGGCCCCTAACGCAGTATTTT. Residues: CASSLGTGGPLTQYF.

This chain joins TRBV4-3 and TRBJ1-3; 7 bases agree with TRBD1. The CDR3 is 17 amino acids. Germline trimming cut 5 bases from V and 8 bases from J; bases unmatched to any gene: 18. The germline gives CDR1 LGHNA, CDR2 YSLEER. For the CDR3, the DNA is TGCGCCAGCAGCGATAACTCACTGACAGGGTTAATAGACACCATATATTTT. Residues: CASSDNSLTGLIDTIYF.

This clone occurred a few times. Other DNA sequences in the same sample also yield this CDR3. V is TRBV27 and J is TRBJ2-3; D call uncertain. Germline V gives CDR1 MNHEY, CDR2 SMNVEV (reference sequence). CDR3 length equals 11 residues. V was shortened by 4 bases and J by 4 bases, with 3 bases between the two germline ends. CDR3 nucleotides: TGTGCCAGCAGTTGGGCAGATACGCAGTATTTT. Amino acids: CASSWADTQYF.

This clone has a single count. This chain links TRBV6-6 with TRBJ1-2; 7 nucleotides line up with TRBD1. Germline-derived CDR1 and CDR2 are MNHNY and SVGAGI (reference sequence). The junction had 10 bases not matched to a gene; V was cut back by 2 bases and J by 4 bases. This CDR3 is built from 16 residues. CDR3 in amino acids: CASSYPLTGDTYGYTF. The DNA of the CDR3 is TGTGCCAGCAGTTACCCTCTAACAGGGGACACCTATGGCTACACCTTC.

V and J are TRBV30 and TRBJ2-1, with D tentatively TRBD2 (6 bases). CDR3 length: 14 residues. V lost 0 bases and J 5 bases, leaving 11 bases between the germline ends. Germline values: CDR1 GTSNPN, CDR2 SVGIG (reference sequence). The CDR3 DNA reads TGTGCCTGGAGTGTTGCGGGATGGGACAATGAGCAGTTCTTC. This codes for CAWSVAGWDNEQFF.

The genes are TRBV7-6 and TRBJ2-1; TRBD2 agrees at 10 bases. The V segment lost 1 base and the J segment 0 bases; nucleotides outside the gene matches: 6. This CDR3 has 18 amino acids. Per the germline V gene, CDR1 is SGHVS and CDR2 is FNYEAQ. The CDR3 region is CASSLGTSGSSSYNEQFF. The CDR3 region has the DNA TGTGCCAGCAGCTTAGGGACTAGCGGTTCTTCCTCCTACAATGAGCAGTTCTTC. Full variable domain (outside the CDR3, taken from reference TRBV7-6 and TRBJ2-1): GAGVSQSPRYKVTKRGQDVALRCDPISGHVSLYWYRQALGQGPEFLTYFNYEAQQDKSGLPNDRFSAERPEGSISTLTIQRTEQRDSAMYRCASSLGTSGSSSYNEQFFGPGTRLTVL.

The CDR3 region is CATSRDEGESYEQYF. CDR3 sequence (DNA): TGTGCCACCAGCAGAGATGAGGGGGAAAGTTACGAGCAGTACTTC. The chain uses TRBV15 and TRBJ2-7; tentative D call: TRBD1 (6 bases). The CDR3 spans 15 residues. Germline CDR1 LNHNV, CDR2 YYDKDF (reference sequence). The V and J ends lost 0 bases and 4 bases respectively, with 13 bases between them.

J is TRBJ2-1 and V is TRBV28; D call uncertain. With 3 bases removed from V and 7 bases from J, the gap between germline ends came to 25 bases. CDR1 MDHEN and CDR2 SYDVKM come from the germline V gene. The CDR3 loop spans 18 amino acids. As DNA, the CDR3 is TGTGCCAGCAGTTTTTGGGCGTTTGAGGCGGCCTCTAGGAATGAGCAGTTCTTC. The encoded protein is CASSFWAFEAASRNEQFF.

This clone showed up just once. The rearrangement links TRBV7-6 to TRBJ2-1, with TRBD2 matching 8 bases. Germline-derived CDR1 and CDR2 are SGHVS and FNYEAQ. Trimming removed 6 bases from V and 4 bases from J; junction bases left unmatched: 5. This CDR3 is 14 amino acids long. CDR3: CASRALAVYNEQFF. CDR3 bases: TGTGCCAGCAGGGCACTAGCGGTTTACAATGAGCAGTTCTTC.

The V call is TRBV19, the J call TRBJ1-2; no clear D. There are 13 residues in the CDR3. CDR1 and CDR2 (germline): LNHDA, SQIVND (reference sequence). Trimming shortened V by 7 bases and J by 4 bases, and 13 bases separated the two germline ends. The DNA of the CDR3 is TGTGCCAGTATGGGTGTGTGGGGCTATGGCTACACCTTC. Its translation: CASMGVWGYGYTF.

The chain links TRBV15 to TRBJ2-1; 8 nucleotides agree with TRBD2. Germline lookup yields CDR1 LNHNV and CDR2 YYDKDF (reference sequence). The V segment lost 7 bases and the J segment 8 bases; nucleotides outside the gene matches: 7. The CDR3 sequence is 13 residues long. CDR3 DNA: TGTGCCACCAACAGCCGGGGGGGCGATGAGCAGTTCTTC. Its protein is CATNSRGGDEQFF.

The chain joins TRBV10-3 to TRBJ2-5; D remains ambiguous. The J call is in doubt because the DNA end fits TRBJ2-7 better. Germline CDR1 reads ENHRY; CDR2 reads SYGVKD. This CDR3 region has 10 residues. CDR3 in amino acids: CAAGEYEQYF. The DNA for the CDR3 is TGTGCCGCCGGAGAGTACGAGCAGTACTTC.

V is TRBV4-1 and J is TRBJ2-5; 8 bases map to TRBD1. The germline CDR1 and CDR2 sequences are MGHRA and YSYEKL. The CDR3 sequence is 15 residues long. V gave up 4 bases and J gave up 4 bases; unmatched junction bases: 8. CDR3 sequence reads: CASSRIGQGLETQYF. CDR3 coding DNA: TGCGCCAGCAGCCGGATAGGACAGGGCTTAGAGACCCAGTACTTC.

This clone showed up just once. The chain is built from TRBV6-1 and TRBJ2-7, with D perhaps given as TRBD1 or TRBD2 (6 bases each). Germline V gene data show CDR1 as MNHNS and CDR2 as SASEGT. This CDR3 comprises 16 residues. V lost 2 bases and J lost 4, with 18 bases in between. The CDR3 reads CASSETSGALQYEQYF. For the CDR3, the DNA is TGTGCCAGCAGTGAAACGTCGGGGGCCTTACAATACGAGCAGTACTTC.

This chain uses TRBV4-1 with TRBJ1-4, with D perhaps matching TRBD1 (6 bases). This CDR3 region has 16 residues. V lost 1 base to trimming and J lost 13 bases, with 22 bases between them. Germline V gene data show CDR1 as MGHRA and CDR2 as YSYEKL. The CDR3 loop is CASSQVWGAASEGLFF. The CDR3 coding sequence is TGCGCCAGCAGCCAAGTCTGGGGGGCCGCGAGTGAGGGACTGTTTTTT.

The genes are TRBV4-1 and TRBJ1-1; TRBD1 matches 8 bases. Trimming took 2 bases from V and 3 from J; bases not matched to a gene: 5. Germline assignment: CDR1 MGHRA and CDR2 YSYEKL. The CDR3 consists of 15 residues. The CDR3 DNA reads TGCGCCAGCAGCCAAATGCAGGGGGCGGACACTGAAGCTTTCTTT. It codes for CASSQMQGADTEAFF.

The genes are TRBV7-9 and TRBJ1-2, with D possibly TRBD1 on 6 matching bases. The germline gives CDR1 SEHNR, CDR2 FQNEAQ (reference sequence). Deletions cut 4 bases from V and 4 bases from J, with 16 bases between. The CDR3 is made up of 15 amino acids. CDR3 coding DNA: TGTGCCAGCAGCTCCGTGGGGGGGCGCGTCTATGGCTACACCTTC. Encoded protein: CASSSVGGRVYGYTF. The full variable domain, in which reference TRBV7-9 and TRBJ1-2 provide the parts outside the CDR3, is DTGVSQNPRHKITKRGQNVTFRCDPISEHNRLYWYRQTLGQGPEFLTYFQNEAQLEKSRLLSDRFSAERPKGSFSTLEIQRTEQGDSAMYLCASSSVGGRVYGYTFGSGTRLTVV.

This chain joins TRBV4-3 and TRBJ1-2; TRBD1 is a possible D gene (5 bases). Germline V gives CDR1 LGHNA, CDR2 YSLEER. There are 15 residues in the CDR3. V was shortened by 3 bases and J by 2 bases, with 13 bases between the two germline ends. The CDR3 protein is CASSQVRDGNYGYTF. The CDR3 bases are TGCGCCAGCAGCCAGGTCCGGGACGGAAACTATGGCTACACCTTC.

This clone was seen only a few times. J is TRBJ1-2 and V is TRBV6-1; D is possibly TRBD1 (6 bases). Germline loops: CDR1 MNHNS, CDR2 SASEGT. The CDR3 extends over 13 amino acids. The V gene lost 5 bases and the J gene lost 2 bases, with 9 bases spanning the gap. CDR3 bases: TGTGCCAGCAGTATGCAGGGGAACTATGGCTACACCTTC. Amino acid sequence: CASSMQGNYGYTF.

This sequence joins TRBV11-3 and TRBJ2-2; 8 bases line up with TRBD1. V dropped 4 bases and J dropped 4; count of bases not matched to a gene: 5. The CDR3 is made up of 15 amino acids. Germline V gives CDR1 SGHNT, CDR2 YENEEA. CDR3 DNA sequence: TGTGCCAGCAGCTCGAGGACAGGGCCCACCGGGGAGCTGTTTTTT. It is translated as CASSSRTGPTGELFF.

This chain joins TRBV5-1 and TRBJ2-7, with TRBD2 identical over 12 bases. The germline gives CDR1 SGHRS, CDR2 YFSETQ. V lost 1 base to trimming and J lost 3 bases; unmatched junction nucleotides: 8. The CDR3 covers 17 residues. The CDR3 DNA follows: TGCGCCAGCAGCTTGTGGACTAGCGGGACCGTTGGCTACGAGCAGTACTTC. It specifies CASSLWTSGTVGYEQYF.

The chain recombines TRBV28 with TRBJ1-1; 8 bases match TRBD1. This CDR3 spans 14 amino acids. The V gene's germline CDR1 is MDHEN and CDR2 SYDVKM. Losses at the gene ends were 6 bases for V and 4 bases for J; bases not matched to a gene: 7. CDR3 nucleotides: TGTGCCAGCAGAGAAATAGGACAGGGCACTGAAGCTTTCTTT. It is translated as CASREIGQGTEAFF.

The V and J genes are TRBV19 and TRBJ2-7; the match to TRBD1 covers 7 bases. The CDR3 is 14 amino acids. Germline CDR1 is LNHDA and CDR2 is SQIVND (reference sequence). Losses at the gene ends were 7 bases for V and 2 bases for J; bases not matched to a gene: 8. DNA for the CDR3: TGTGCCAGTACCACGACAGGGTTACCCTACGAGCAGTACTTC. Its protein product is CASTTTGLPYEQYF. Full variable domain (missing parts from reference TRBV19 and TRBJ2-7): DGGITQSPKYLFRKEGQNVTLSCEQNLNHDAMYWYRQDPGQGLRLIYYSQIVNDFQKGDIAEGYSVSREKKESFPLTVTSAQKNPTAFYLCASTTTGLPYEQYFGPGTRLTVT.

This chain links TRBV28 with TRBJ2-5; TRBD2 agrees at 10 bases. This CDR3 region has 16 residues. Germline loops: CDR1 MDHEN, CDR2 SYDVKM. The J segment lost 0 bases and the V segment lost 5 bases, leaving 6 bases of the junction unmatched. The chain's CDR3 is CASSPETSGYQETQYF. The CDR3 DNA reads as TGTGCCAGCAGTCCCGAGACTAGCGGGTACCAAGAGACCCAGTACTTC.